The 17 T cell receptor beta chains below come from one sample, sequenced in a study of T cells in Graves' hyperthyroidism and ophthalmopathy. The TCR beta CDR3 regions underwent amplification using RNA transcripts as the source. A set of HTBI primers served as the primers for a first-round RT-PCR of the TCR CDR3. TCRdb itself ran the multiplex PCR reads through MiXCR, one entry per CDR3 protein. This table has more than 250,000 distinct CDR3 sequences, about 15% appearing once. The material sequenced was blood. The receptor set was obtained from a woman aged 45-60 years with Graves' hyperthyroidism that later progressed to Graves' ophthalmopathy.

This clonotype was found many times. The CDR3 protein is CASSYSYNPQETQYF. CDR3 DNA: TGTGCCAGCAGTTACTCGTATAATCCCCAAGAGACCCAGTACTTC. The chain carries TRBV6-6 and TRBJ2-5; D unresolved. The CDR3 is 15 residues long. V lost 0 bases, J lost 1 base, and 9 bases lay in between. Germline CDR1 reads MNHNY; CDR2 reads SVGAGI (reference sequence).

This clonotype was seen ten or more times. The genes are TRBV28 and TRBJ2-2; D unclear. Germline V gene lookup returns CDR1 MDHEN and CDR2 SYDVKM. V was cut by 2 bases and J by 5 bases, with 18 bases left in between. This CDR3 region has 17 residues. CDR3 nucleotide sequence: TGTGCCAGCAGTTTAGCCCGGACGGTATTCATGACCGGGGAGCTGTTTTTT. This sequence encodes CASSLARTVFMTGELFF.

Concerning this clonotype itself: Since a much larger clone is just one base distant, this may be a read error. This chain joins TRBV20-1 and TRBJ2-7; D ambiguous. Germline-derived CDR1 and CDR2 are DFQATT and SNEGSKA (reference sequence). Trimming stripped 3 bases from V and 7 bases from J, with 7 bases between. The CDR3 is made up of 10 amino acids. In DNA, the CDR3 is TGCAGTGCTAGCGATACGGAGCAGTACTTC. Its translation is CSASDTEQYF.

Many counts were recorded for this clonotype. The chain employs TRBV20-1 and TRBJ2-1, with 8 positions matching TRBD2. CDR1 is DFQATT and CDR2 is SNEGSKA in the germline V gene (reference sequence). CDR3 length: 16 amino acids. V lost 7 bases to trimming and J lost 5 bases; unmatched junction nucleotides: 16. CDR3 protein: CSVRPQREPLHNEQFF. The CDR3 region has the DNA TGCAGTGTCCGACCCCAGCGGGAGCCCCTCCACAATGAGCAGTTCTTC.

The table lists this clonotype with many counts. The chain has TRBV6-1 and TRBJ2-5; 12 bases agree with TRBD2. With 6 bases clipped from V and 2 bases from J, the junction kept 4 bases outside the gene matches. There are 15 residues in the CDR3. CDR1 and CDR2 from the germline V gene are MNHNS and SASEGT. The CDR3 sequence: CASSVLAGGQETQYF. DNA for the CDR3: TGTGCCAGCAGCGTCCTAGCGGGAGGGCAAGAGACCCAGTACTTC.

This clonotype was detected many times. The chain uses TRBV28 and TRBJ2-7, with 9 bases identical to TRBD2. The CDR3 has 14 residues. Trimming took 0 bases from V and 3 from J; bases not matched to a gene: 0. Per germline, CDR1 MDHEN and CDR2 SYDVKM. The CDR3 loop reads CASSLWTSGYEQYF. In DNA, the CDR3 is TGTGCCAGCAGTTTATGGACTAGCGGCTACGAGCAGTACTTC.

Ten or more counts support this clonotype. V gene TRBV28 combines with J gene TRBJ2-1; D is ambiguous. The CDR3 has 15 residues. CDR1 MDHEN and CDR2 SYDVKM come from the germline V gene. V dropped 6 bases and J dropped 2 bases, with 14 bases sitting between them. CDR3 residues: CASSRWSAPYNEQFF. The CDR3 bases are TGTGCCAGCAGCAGGTGGTCCGCTCCCTACAATGAGCAGTTCTTC.

This clonotype was seen many times. V and J are TRBV29-1 and TRBJ1-1; D gene ambiguous. The CDR3 extends over 10 amino acids. From germline, CDR1 is SQVTM and CDR2 ANQGSEA. Deletions cut 8 bases from V and 6 bases from J, with 10 bases between. The CDR3 sequence is CSHSRAEAFF. In DNA, the CDR3 is TGCAGCCACTCGCGGGCTGAAGCTTTCTTT.

This clonotype was seen ten or more times. This chain connects TRBV11-3 to TRBJ2-3; 11 nucleotides agree with TRBD2. The germline CDR1 and CDR2 sequences are SGHNT and YENEEA. After removal of 5 bases from V and 2 bases from J, the junction contained 12 bases not matched to a gene. The CDR3 sequence is 18 residues long. The CDR3 DNA reads as TGTGCCAGCAGCCCGGACCCGGGACTAGCGGATTTCACAGATACGCAGTATTTT. Translated, it gives CASSPDPGLADFTDTQYF.

This clonotype has ten or more counts. This chain uses TRBV6-1 with TRBJ2-7, with 7 bases that match TRBD1. The CDR3 length is 14 residues. The ends lost 1 base at V and 6 bases at J; junction bases unmatched: 6. Germline CDR1 reads MNHNS; CDR2 reads SASEGT. DNA for the CDR3: TGTGCCAGCAGTGAAGAGTGGGGACAGAGCGAGCAGTACTTC. Amino acid sequence: CASSEEWGQSEQYF.

The rearrangement links TRBV2 to TRBJ2-1; D not certain. This CDR3 spans 13 amino acids. Trimming removed 3 bases from V and 5 bases from J, with 8 bases in between. CDR1 and CDR2 from the germline V gene are SNHLY and FYNNEI. CDR3 sequence: CASSDAADNEQFF. For the CDR3, the DNA is TGTGCCAGCAGTGACGCGGCAGACAATGAGCAGTTCTTC.

This clonotype came up many times. This chain uses TRBV20-1 with TRBJ1-5, with TRBD1 matching over 8 bases. From germline, CDR1 is DFQATT and CDR2 SNEGSKA (reference sequence). V lost 5 bases, J lost 4 bases, and 13 bases stayed unmatched. This CDR3 is 16 amino acids long. The CDR3 here is CSALNPTGEVNQPQHF. Here the CDR3 DNA reads TGCAGTGCTCTAAACCCGACAGGGGAGGTGAATCAGCCCCAGCATTTT.

Many counts were recorded for this clonotype. V is TRBV30 and J is TRBJ1-4; 7 bases match TRBD1. Trimming took 4 bases from V and 0 from J; bases not matched to a gene: 2. This CDR3 contains 14 residues. The germline gives CDR1 GTSNPN, CDR2 SVGIG (reference sequence). CDR3 region: CAWTRGPTNEKLFF. The CDR3 nucleotides are TGTGCCTGGACGAGGGGGCCAACTAATGAAAAACTGTTTTTT. Filled out from reference TRBV30 and TRBJ1-4, the complete variable domain reads SQTIHQWPATLVQPVGSPLSLECTVEGTSNPNLYWYRQAAGRGLQLLFYSVGIGQISSEVPQNLSASRPQDRQFILSSKKLLLSDSGFYLCAWTRGPTNEKLFFGSGTQLSVL.

This clonotype appeared many times. The chain combines TRBV28 with TRBJ1-2; D uncertain. Germline lookup yields CDR1 MDHEN and CDR2 SYDVKM. This CDR3 has 15 residues. Trimming stripped 2 bases from V and 8 bases from J, with 18 bases between. The CDR3 nucleotides are TGTGCCAGCAGTTTAATAGTAGGAAAACTATTCGGCTACACCTTC. Amino acid sequence: CASSLIVGKLFGYTF.

V and J are TRBV7-3 and TRBJ2-3; TRBD2 matches 13 bases. The CDR3 is made up of 14 amino acids. V lost 5 bases, J lost 8 bases, and 4 bases stayed unmatched. Per the germline V gene, CDR1 is SGHTA and CDR2 is FQGTGA. CDR3 in amino acids: CASSPGLAGATQYF. DNA for the CDR3: TGTGCCAGCAGCCCTGGACTAGCGGGAGCTACGCAGTATTTT.

This clonotype was seen many times. The chain carries TRBV5-1 and TRBJ1-1; D is possibly TRBD1 (5 bases). The V end was cut by 2 bases, the J end by 0 bases, with 11 bases between. In germline, CDR1 is SGHRS, CDR2 YFSETQ. The CDR3 runs 15 residues. CDR3 in amino acids: CASSFSGPMNTEAFF. CDR3 nucleotides: TGCGCCAGCAGCTTCTCGGGGCCCATGAACACTGAAGCTTTCTTT.

This clonotype was detected ten times or more. The chain couples TRBV28 to TRBJ2-3; 9 bases match TRBD2. Trimming at V came to 5 bases and at J to 3 bases, leaving 6 bases not matched to a gene. The length of the CDR3 is 15 residues. Germline V gene sequence: CDR1 MDHEN, CDR2 SYDVKM. The CDR3 loop is CASSPAAGGTDTQYF. CDR3 nucleotide sequence: TGTGCCAGCAGTCCAGCAGCGGGAGGTACAGATACGCAGTATTTT.